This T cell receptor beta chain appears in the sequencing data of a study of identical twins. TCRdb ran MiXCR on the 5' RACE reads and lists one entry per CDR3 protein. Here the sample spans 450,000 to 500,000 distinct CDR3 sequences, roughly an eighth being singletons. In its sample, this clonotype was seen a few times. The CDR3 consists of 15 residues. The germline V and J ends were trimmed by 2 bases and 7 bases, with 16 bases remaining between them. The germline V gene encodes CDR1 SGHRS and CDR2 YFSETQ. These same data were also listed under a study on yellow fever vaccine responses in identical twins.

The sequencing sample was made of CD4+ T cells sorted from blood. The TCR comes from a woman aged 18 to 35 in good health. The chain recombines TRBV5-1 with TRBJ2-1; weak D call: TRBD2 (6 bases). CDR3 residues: CASSLGAGSLNEQFF. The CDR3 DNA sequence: TGCGCCAGCAGCTTAGGGGCGGGGTCCTTAAATGAGCAGTTCTTC.